This is a list of T cell receptor beta chains from one sample in a study of early T cells in non-severe SARS-CoV-2 infection. From the 5' RACE reads, TCRdb called clonotypes with MiXCR, one entry per CDR3 protein. The sample includes just over 95,000 distinct CDR3 sequences, 9.5% to 12% of them seen just once. The sample consisted of whole blood. The receptors were sampled from an adult who was a healthcare worker with PCR-confirmed SARS-CoV-2 infection or an uninfected control (not recorded which). The CDR3 runs from the conserved cysteine through the conserved F or W. Each record gives: clone size, D gene, V gene, J gene, CDR3 protein, CDR3 DNA. D genes are given only for firm matches. Not every row has a clone size; where given, it reads once, few, many or a size class.

clone_size: few
d_call: NA
v_call: TRBV28
j_call: TRBJ2-2
cdr3_aa: CASSLPANTGELFF
cdr3_nt: TGTGCCAGCAGTTTACCGGCGAACACCGGGGAGCTGTTTTTT

clone_size: few
d_call: NA
v_call: TRBV6-1
j_call: TRBJ1-6
cdr3_aa: CASSEAGRSSYNSPLHF
cdr3_nt: TGTGCCAGCAGTGAAGCGGGACGGAGCTCCTATAATTCACCCCTCCACTTT

clone_size: NA
d_call: TRBD1
v_call: TRBV9
j_call: TRBJ2-3
cdr3_aa: CASSVGQKSTDTQYF
cdr3_nt: TGTGCCAGCAGCGTGGGACAGAAGAGCACAGATACGCAGTATTTT

clone_size: many
d_call: TRBD2
v_call: TRBV6-2/TRBV6-3
j_call: TRBJ2-1
cdr3_aa: CASSSPSGGALNEQFF
cdr3_nt: TGTGCCAGCAGTTCTCCAAGCGGGGGGGCCTTGAATGAGCAGTTCTTC

clone_size: NA
d_call: NA
v_call: TRBV5-1
j_call: TRBJ1-1
cdr3_aa: CASSLDGLVNTEAFF
cdr3_nt: TGCGCCAGCAGCTTGGACGGACTTGTGAACACTGAAGCTTTCTTT

clone_size: few
d_call: NA
v_call: TRBV2
j_call: TRBJ2-6
cdr3_aa: CASSRNSGANVLTF
cdr3_nt: TGTGCCAGCTCTAGGAACTCTGGGGCCAACGTCCTGACTTTC

clone_size: NA
d_call: TRBD1
v_call: TRBV5-1
j_call: TRBJ1-6
cdr3_aa: CASSLLEGARNSPLHF
cdr3_nt: TGCGCCAGCAGCTTGTTGGAGGGGGCGCGCAATTCACCCCTCCACTTT

clone_size: NA
d_call: TRBD2
v_call: TRBV5-4
j_call: TRBJ2-3
cdr3_aa: CASSFGLLAGPDTQYF
cdr3_nt: TGTGCCAGCAGCTTCGGACTGTTAGCGGGTCCAGATACGCAGTATTTT

clone_size: NA
d_call: TRBD1
v_call: TRBV6-6
j_call: TRBJ2-7
cdr3_aa: CASSQAPRDRGTYEQYF
cdr3_nt: TGTGCCAGCAGCCAAGCACCCCGGGACAGGGGGACCTACGAGCAGTACTTC

clone_size: many
d_call: NA
v_call: TRBV20-1
j_call: TRBJ1-1
cdr3_aa: CSAREGAPEAFF
cdr3_nt: TGCAGTGCTAGAGAAGGGGCGCCGGAAGCTTTCTTT

clone_size: many
d_call: NA
v_call: TRBV29-1
j_call: TRBJ2-3
cdr3_aa: CSVEGQVGTDTQYF
cdr3_nt: TGCAGCGTTGAGGGCCAGGTGGGGACAGATACGCAGTATTTT

clone_size: many
d_call: NA
v_call: TRBV7-3
j_call: TRBJ2-1
cdr3_aa: CASSLQRRGAVSYNEQFF
cdr3_nt: TGTGCCAGCAGCTTACAGCGTAGGGGGGCAGTCTCCTACAATGAGCAGTTCTTC

clone_size: many
d_call: NA
v_call: TRBV12-3/TRBV12-4
j_call: TRBJ2-1
cdr3_aa: CASRSSSSYNEQFF
cdr3_nt: TGTGCCAGCAGGAGTTCGAGCTCCTACAATGAGCAGTTCTTC

clone_size: few
d_call: TRBD1
v_call: TRBV20-1
j_call: TRBJ2-3
cdr3_aa: CSARVYDRVGTDTQYF
cdr3_nt: TGCAGTGCTAGAGTATACGACAGGGTCGGCACAGATACGCAGTATTTT

clone_size: many
d_call: NA
v_call: TRBV12-3/TRBV12-4
j_call: TRBJ1-4
cdr3_aa: CASSFRGAYVNEKLFF
cdr3_nt: TGTGCCAGCAGTTTTAGAGGGGCATACGTTAATGAAAAACTGTTTTTT

clone_size: few
d_call: NA
v_call: TRBV12-3/TRBV12-4
j_call: TRBJ2-2
cdr3_aa: CASHYRPVGGGELFF
cdr3_nt: TGTGCCAGCCACTACCGGCCGGTTGGTGGCGGGGAGCTGTTTTTT

clone_size: many
d_call: NA
v_call: TRBV29-1
j_call: TRBJ2-1
cdr3_aa: CSVDEAGSNNEQFF
cdr3_nt: TGCAGCGTTGACGAGGCGGGGAGTAACAATGAGCAGTTCTTC

clone_size: many
d_call: TRBD1
v_call: TRBV29-1
j_call: TRBJ1-5
cdr3_aa: CSVRTGASNQPQHF
cdr3_nt: TGCAGCGTCCGGACAGGAGCTAGCAATCAGCCCCAGCATTTT

clone_size: NA
d_call: TRBD2
v_call: TRBV6-5
j_call: TRBJ2-5
cdr3_aa: CASSLPARERGETQYF
cdr3_nt: TGTGCCAGCAGTCTCCCCGCGAGGGAGCGGGGAGAGACCCAGTACTTC

clone_size: NA
d_call: NA
v_call: TRBV29-1
j_call: TRBJ1-2
cdr3_aa: CSVGGRVNYGYTF
cdr3_nt: TGCAGCGTTGGTGGCAGGGTGAACTATGGCTACACCTTC

clone_size: NA
d_call: TRBD2
v_call: TRBV28
j_call: TRBJ2-1
cdr3_aa: CASITSGRVHEQFF
cdr3_nt: TGTGCCAGTATCACTAGCGGGAGGGTTCATGAGCAGTTCTTC

clone_size: few
d_call: NA
v_call: TRBV28
j_call: TRBJ2-7
cdr3_aa: CASSFDRTSYEQYF
cdr3_nt: TGTGCCAGCAGTTTCGACAGGACCTCCTACGAGCAGTACTTC

clone_size: few
d_call: TRBD1
v_call: TRBV7-9
j_call: TRBJ1-2
cdr3_aa: CASSSQRDRPKPNYGYTF
cdr3_nt: TGTGCCAGCAGTTCCCAGCGGGACAGGCCAAAGCCAAACTATGGCTACACCTTC

clone_size: NA
d_call: TRBD1
v_call: TRBV27
j_call: TRBJ1-3
cdr3_aa: CATRDSRSGNTIYF
cdr3_nt: TGTGCCACCCGGGACAGTCGTTCTGGAAACACCATATATTTT

clone_size: many
d_call: TRBD1
v_call: TRBV3-1
j_call: TRBJ1-2
cdr3_aa: CASSSDRHGYTF
cdr3_nt: TGTGCCAGCAGTTCGGACAGGCATGGCTACACCTTC

clone_size: NA
d_call: NA
v_call: TRBV28
j_call: TRBJ2-7
cdr3_aa: CASSLQTSISYEQYF
cdr3_nt: TGTGCCAGCAGTTTGCAGACTTCCATCTCCTACGAGCAGTACTTC

clone_size: few
d_call: NA
v_call: TRBV28
j_call: TRBJ1-5
cdr3_aa: CASSARTGGSNQPQHF
cdr3_nt: TGTGCCAGCAGTGCTCGGACCGGAGGGAGCAATCAGCCCCAGCATTTT

clone_size: many
d_call: NA
v_call: TRBV18
j_call: TRBJ2-3
cdr3_aa: CASSPSTDTQYF
cdr3_nt: TGTGCCAGCAGCCCGAGCACAGATACGCAGTATTTT

clone_size: NA
d_call: NA
v_call: TRBV20-1
j_call: TRBJ2-7
cdr3_aa: CSARDGGTAHYEQYF
cdr3_nt: TGCAGTGCTAGAGACGGGGGGACAGCCCACTACGAGCAGTACTTC

clone_size: many
d_call: NA
v_call: TRBV5-1
j_call: TRBJ2-4
cdr3_aa: CASSPQGGDIQYF
cdr3_nt: TGCGCCAGCAGCCCACAGGGAGGCGACATTCAGTACTTC

clone_size: NA
d_call: TRBD1
v_call: TRBV12-3/TRBV12-4
j_call: TRBJ1-1
cdr3_aa: CASRRTGSTEAFF
cdr3_nt: TGTGCCAGCAGAAGGACAGGGAGCACTGAAGCTTTCTTT

clone_size: NA
d_call: TRBD1
v_call: TRBV27
j_call: TRBJ2-3
cdr3_aa: CASRPGGKNTQYF
cdr3_nt: TGTGCCAGCAGGCCAGGGGGCAAGAATACGCAGTATTTT

clone_size: NA
d_call: TRBD1
v_call: TRBV2
j_call: TRBJ1-5
cdr3_aa: CASSEGGTGNQPQHF
cdr3_nt: TGTGCCAGCAGTGAAGGAGGGACAGGCAATCAGCCCCAGCATTTT

clone_size: NA
d_call: NA
v_call: TRBV7-9
j_call: TRBJ1-1
cdr3_aa: CASSLSQANTEAFF
cdr3_nt: TGTGCCAGCAGCTTATCGCAGGCGAACACTGAAGCTTTCTTT

clone_size: NA
d_call: TRBD2
v_call: TRBV28
j_call: TRBJ2-1
cdr3_aa: CASRKGLAGVAKGFF
cdr3_nt: TGTGCCAGCAGGAAGGGACTAGCGGGAGTCGCCAAGGGGTTCTTC

clone_size: few
d_call: NA
v_call: TRBV7-2
j_call: TRBJ1-1
cdr3_aa: CASSFSRSEAFF
cdr3_nt: TGTGCCAGCAGCTTTAGTCGTAGCGAAGCTTTCTTT

clone_size: NA
d_call: TRBD1
v_call: TRBV29-1
j_call: TRBJ2-7
cdr3_aa: CSVVGQGAFYEQYF
cdr3_nt: TGCAGCGTCGTAGGACAGGGGGCATTTTACGAGCAGTACTTC

clone_size: many
d_call: NA
v_call: TRBV6-1
j_call: TRBJ2-2
cdr3_aa: CASSEQYGTGELFF
cdr3_nt: TGTGCCAGCAGTGAACAGTACGGCACCGGGGAGCTGTTTTTT

clone_size: NA
d_call: NA
v_call: TRBV6-5
j_call: TRBJ2-7
cdr3_aa: CASSYTTGGYEQYF
cdr3_nt: TGTGCCAGCAGTTACACGACAGGAGGGTACGAGCAGTACTTC

clone_size: NA
d_call: TRBD1
v_call: TRBV9
j_call: TRBJ2-7
cdr3_aa: CASSSATGEEEQYF
cdr3_nt: TGTGCCAGCAGCTCCGCGACAGGGGAGGAAGAGCAGTACTTC

clone_size: few
d_call: NA
v_call: TRBV12-3/TRBV12-4
j_call: TRBJ1-2
cdr3_aa: CASRSTGNTGYTF
cdr3_nt: TGTGCCAGCAGGTCGACAGGAAATACTGGCTACACCTTC

clone_size: NA
d_call: NA
v_call: TRBV24-1
j_call: TRBJ2-1
cdr3_aa: CATSDLYTYNEQFF
cdr3_nt: TGTGCCACCAGTGATTTGTACACCTACAATGAGCAGTTCTTC

clone_size: few
d_call: NA
v_call: TRBV29-1
j_call: TRBJ1-4
cdr3_aa: CSVESSDGQNEKLFF
cdr3_nt: TGCAGCGTTGAATCTTCGGACGGACAGAATGAAAAACTGTTTTTT

clone_size: NA
d_call: NA
v_call: TRBV7-9
j_call: TRBJ2-3
cdr3_aa: CASSNPRVASTDTQYF
cdr3_nt: TGTGCCAGCAGCAACCCCAGGGTCGCCTCCACAGATACGCAGTATTTT

clone_size: NA
d_call: TRBD1
v_call: TRBV6-5
j_call: TRBJ1-6
cdr3_aa: CASRPTTGGHLNSPLHF
cdr3_nt: TGTGCCAGCAGGCCAACCACAGGGGGCCATCTTAATTCACCCCTCCACTTT

clone_size: few
d_call: TRBD2
v_call: TRBV18
j_call: TRBJ2-3
cdr3_aa: CASSPRGLAGTRSTQYF
cdr3_nt: TGTGCCAGCTCACCCAGAGGACTAGCGGGGACCCGAAGTACGCAGTATTTT

clone_size: NA
d_call: NA
v_call: TRBV19
j_call: TRBJ1-6
cdr3_aa: CASTSASSYNSPLHF
cdr3_nt: TGTGCCAGTACCTCGGCGAGCTCCTATAATTCACCCCTCCACTTT

clone_size: many
d_call: NA
v_call: TRBV14
j_call: TRBJ1-1
cdr3_aa: CASSHGTEAFF
cdr3_nt: TGTGCCAGCAGCCATGGTACTGAAGCTTTCTTT

clone_size: NA
d_call: TRBD1
v_call: TRBV29-1
j_call: TRBJ1-1
cdr3_aa: CSVRTGGNTEAFF
cdr3_nt: TGCAGCGTTAGGACAGGAGGGAACACTGAAGCTTTCTTT

clone_size: NA
d_call: TRBD2
v_call: TRBV4-1
j_call: TRBJ2-7
cdr3_aa: CASRQSGNYEQYF
cdr3_nt: TGCGCCAGCAGACAAAGCGGGAATTACGAGCAGTACTTC

clone_size: many
d_call: NA
v_call: TRBV15
j_call: TRBJ2-7
cdr3_aa: CATSRDPGRPYEQYF
cdr3_nt: TGTGCCACCAGCAGAGATCCGGGCAGGCCCTACGAGCAGTACTTC

clone_size: NA
d_call: NA
v_call: TRBV7-9
j_call: TRBJ2-7
cdr3_aa: CASSPEGTEGNEQYF
cdr3_nt: TGTGCCAGCAGCCCCGAAGGCACGGAGGGTAACGAGCAGTACTTC

clone_size: many
d_call: NA
v_call: TRBV12-3/TRBV12-4
j_call: TRBJ2-4
cdr3_aa: CASSSAESKNIQYF
cdr3_nt: TGTGCCAGCAGTTCTGCGGAGAGCAAAAACATTCAGTACTTC